This T cell receptor (beta chain) was captured in a study of control samples from healthy donors and cancer patients. Data came from immunoSEQ multiplex PCR; TCRdb stores just in-frame clones and leaves some out. Here the sample spans about 150,000 clones, 93% being singletons. This clone was observed a single time. Unmatched junction bases numbered 5, after V lost 7 bases and J lost 4 bases. From germline, CDR1 is SGHNT and CDR2 YENEEA. CDR3 length: 14 residues. J is TRBJ2-7 and V is TRBV11-3; 12 bases are shared with TRBD1. The source is a man aged 50-59 years in good health. Sample: blood. The CDR3 DNA reads TGTGCCAGCAACCCGGGACAGGGGGCGTACGAGCAGTACTTC. Its protein is CASNPGQGAYEQYF.